The 11 T cell receptor beta chains in this list originate from one sample, sequenced in a study of T cells after yellow fever vaccination. One entry per CDR3 protein results from TCRdb running MiXCR on the 5' RACE reads. The sample has roughly 500,000 distinct CDR3 sequences, 15% to 20% seen once. The starting material was PBMCs, obtained 15 days after the yellow fever booster vaccination. All receptors derive from a man aged 25 to 45 who received the YFV17D yellow fever vaccine.

This chain joins TRBV7-2 and TRBJ2-7, with 9 bases aligning to TRBD1. The CDR3 consists of 16 residues. Germline lookup yields CDR1 SGHTA and CDR2 FQGNSA. Germline trimming cut 1 base from V and 9 bases from J; bases unmatched to any gene: 13. Here the CDR3 DNA reads TGTGCCAGCAGCTTAGGGGGGACAGGGATCCAGGTAACGCAGTACTTC. Protein product: CASSLGGTGIQVTQYF.

The rearrangement uses TRBV4-3 and TRBJ2-5; D perhaps matches TRBD2 (5 bases). There are 14 residues in the CDR3. Deletions cut 1 base from V and 5 bases from J, with 11 bases between. Germline V gene lookup returns CDR1 LGHNA and CDR2 YSLEER. The CDR3 loop is CASSQGTPGETQYF. The DNA of the CDR3 is TGCGCCAGCAGCCAAGGGACCCCGGGGGAGACCCAGTACTTC.

V gene TRBV12-3 or TRBV12-4 combines with J gene TRBJ2-2; TRBD2 matches 14 bases. V lost 4 bases, J lost 3 bases, and 4 bases stayed unmatched. The CDR3 runs 17 residues. DNA for the CDR3: TGTGCCAGCAGTTCCGGACTAGCGGGAGGACACACCGGGGAGCTGTTTTTT. This codes for CASSSGLAGGHTGELFF.

The gene calls are TRBV9 and TRBJ2-1; a weak D match, TRBD2 (5 bases). CDR3 length: 13 residues. The germline V and J ends were trimmed by 0 bases and 8 bases, with 9 bases remaining between them. Germline V gene data show CDR1 as SGDLS and CDR2 as YYNGEE. This CDR3 reads CASSVGGWDEQFF. The CDR3 DNA sequence: TGTGCCAGCAGCGTAGGCGGGTGGGATGAGCAGTTCTTC.

The chain has TRBV9 and TRBJ2-1; the D gene is possibly TRBD2 (5 bases). The CDR3 runs to 15 residues. The V end lost 0 bases, the J end lost 7 bases, and 14 bases lay between the germline ends. CDR1 and CDR2 from the germline V gene are SGDLS and YYNGEE. CDR3 coding DNA: TGTGCCAGCAGCGTAGACCAGGCTAGCCTAAATGAGCAGTTCTTC. It specifies CASSVDQASLNEQFF.

The gene calls are TRBV12-3 or TRBV12-4 and TRBJ1-4; D is possibly TRBD1 (5 bases). This CDR3 contains 14 residues. Trimming removed 8 bases at V and 6 bases at J, with 16 bases between. In nucleotides, the CDR3 is TGTGCCAGCCTTAGCCTCGGGGGGGATGAAAAACTGTTTTTT. Residues: CASLSLGGDEKLFF.

Comment on this clonotype: Mismatch with germline at one junction end may stem from a read error. The CDR3: CTSSLTPWTYEQYF. The CDR3 DNA reads as TGTACCAGCAGTTTAACTCCGTGGACCTACGAGCAGTACTTC. The V and J genes are TRBV28 and TRBJ2-7; no clear D gene. Per the germline V gene, CDR1 is MDHEN and CDR2 is SYDVKM. The CDR3 length is 14 residues.

The chain recombines TRBV29-1 with TRBJ2-7, with 7 bases aligning to TRBD1. The junction had 33 bases not matched to a gene; V was cut back by 4 bases and J by 6 bases. This CDR3 region has 21 residues. Per the germline V gene, CDR1 is SQVTM and CDR2 is ANQGSEA. This CDR3 reads CSVGAQGLVSSEPYSTVEQYF. The CDR3 DNA sequence: TGCAGCGTTGGTGCACAGGGGTTAGTCTCCTCCGAACCCTACTCAACAGTCGAGCAGTACTTC.

This clonotype was found a few times. V and J are TRBV18 and TRBJ2-2; 8 bases fit TRBD1. V lost 3 bases to trimming and J lost 5 bases; unmatched junction nucleotides: 8. CDR1 is KGHSH, CDR2 LQKENI, per germline. This CDR3 comprises 16 residues. CDR3 in DNA: TGTGCCAGCTCACCTTCCCGGACAGGGAGGACCGGGGAGCTGTTTTTT. It codes for CASSPSRTGRTGELFF.

The CDR3, as DNA: TGTGCCAGCAGCTTCGCCGGCGGGACAGGGGCTAATAATTCACCCCTCCACTTT. Protein product: CASSFAGGTGANNSPLHF. The chain links TRBV7-2 to TRBJ1-6; the match to TRBD1 covers 10 bases. CDR3 length: 18 amino acids. The V segment lost 3 bases and the J segment 5 bases; nucleotides outside the gene matches: 10. CDR1 and CDR2 from the germline V gene are SGHTA and FQGNSA.

The CDR3 spells CSALVWSTEAFF. In DNA, the CDR3 is TGCAGTGCTTTGGTATGGTCCACTGAAGCTTTCTTT. The V call is TRBV20-1, the J call TRBJ1-1; D not resolved. Germline V gene lookup returns CDR1 DFQATT and CDR2 SNEGSKA (reference sequence). The CDR3 covers 12 residues. V was pared by 5 bases and J by 4 bases, with 11 bases between.